The 11 T cell receptor beta chains in this list originate from one sample, sequenced in a study of T cell repertoires in cytomegalovirus infection. TCRdb reprocessed the reads via MiXCR and lists one record per CDR3 protein. The data contain 150,000 to 200,000 distinct CDR3 sequences, around 20% of them seen just once; the ten biggest clones take up 2.5% to 3%. The specimen was PBMCs. These receptors were taken from a human donor in good health (CMV status not recorded). Some clones in this sample may be carry-over from other donors' samples.

The sample holds a few counts of this clonotype. The V gene is TRBV7-3, the J gene TRBJ2-2; the match to TRBD2 covers 8 bases. The germline gives CDR1 SGHTA, CDR2 FQGTGA. This CDR3 is 15 amino acids long. Trimming removed 2 bases from V and 7 bases from J; junction bases left unmatched: 6. The CDR3 region is CASSLHPGGNGELFF. The CDR3 region has the DNA TGTGCCAGCAGCTTACATCCGGGAGGGAACGGGGAGCTGTTTTTT.

This clonotype was observed at least ten times. The chain combines TRBV12-3 or TRBV12-4 with TRBJ1-5; D uncertain. Between the trimmed V and J ends, which lost 3 bases and 4 bases, there was a span of 7 bases. This CDR3 has 13 amino acids. The CDR3 sequence is CASSLAGNQPQHF. The CDR3 DNA reads TGTGCCAGCAGTTTGGCTGGGAATCAGCCCCAGCATTTT.

The table lists this clonotype with a few counts. The chain is built from TRBV6-5 and TRBJ2-1; maybe TRBD2 (5 bases). Between the trimmed V and J ends, which lost 1 base and 9 bases, there was a span of 10 bases. Per the germline V gene, CDR1 is MNHEY and CDR2 is SVGAGI. CDR3 length equals 13 residues. CDR3 in amino acids: CASSYWEIGEQFF. CDR3 bases: TGTGCCAGCAGTTACTGGGAGATAGGTGAGCAGTTCTTC.

V gene TRBV19 combines with J gene TRBJ1-2, with D possibly TRBD1 on 6 matching bases. Germline V gene sequence: CDR1 LNHDA, CDR2 SQIVND (reference sequence). The CDR3 spans 15 residues. V was shortened by 6 bases and J by 1 base, with 15 bases between the two germline ends. The CDR3 nucleotides read TGTGCCAGTAGGCAGACGGACAGCTATAACTATGGCTACACCTTC. Translation gives CASRQTDSYNYGYTF.

With regard to this clonotype: Since no conserved phenylalanine or tryptophan closes the CDR3, a read error is the likely cause. The V call is TRBV29-1, the J call TRBJ2-2; the D gene is possibly TRBD1 (6 bases). V gave up 7 bases and J gave up 4 bases, with 16 bases separating them. Germline V gene data show CDR1 as SQVTM and CDR2 as ANQGSEA. The CDR3 length is 14 residues. This chain's CDR3 is CSAGTSLSTGELFS. The CDR3 DNA sequence: TGCAGCGCAGGGACAAGCTTAAGCACCGGGGAGCTGTTTTCT.

Many counts were recorded for this clonotype. This sequence joins TRBV15 and TRBJ1-5; D gene uncertain. V was clipped by 0 bases and J by 0 bases, with 6 bases between them. CDR1 LNHNV and CDR2 YYDKDF come from the germline V gene (reference sequence). This CDR3 comprises 15 residues. CDR3 region: CATSRDPGSNQPQHF. The CDR3 DNA reads TGTGCCACCAGCAGAGATCCGGGTAGCAATCAGCCCCAGCATTTT. Full variable domain (remainder filled in from reference TRBV15 and TRBJ1-5): DAMVIQNPRYQVTQFGKPVTLSCSQTLNHNVMYWYQQKSSQAPKLLFHYYDKDFNNEADTPDNFQSRRPNTSFCFLDIRSPGLGDTAMYLCATSRDPGSNQPQHFGDGTRLSIL.

This chain joins TRBV11-1 and TRBJ2-1; TRBD2 agrees at 8 bases. There are 17 residues in the CDR3. CDR1 is SGHAT, CDR2 FQDESV, per germline (reference sequence). J gave up 8 bases and V 2 bases, and 14 bases lay outside the gene matches. As DNA, the CDR3 is TGTGCCAGCAGCTTAAGCGAGCGGGGGCGTTTATCGCATGAGCAGTTCTTC. It codes for CASSLSERGRLSHEQFF.

This clonotype was seen repeatedly, ten times or more. The rearrangement uses TRBV12-3 or TRBV12-4 and TRBJ2-1; 10 bases are a match to TRBD2. This CDR3 has 17 amino acids. V lost 2 bases, J lost 3 bases, and 7 bases stayed unmatched. For the CDR3, the DNA is TGTGCCAGCAGTTTAAACCCAAGGACTAGCGGCTACAATGAGCAGTTCTTC. It codes for CASSLNPRTSGYNEQFF.

In its sample, this clonotype was seen many times. This chain joins TRBV6-1 and TRBJ1-2; D possibly corresponds to TRBD1 (5 bases). CDR1 MNHNS and CDR2 SASEGT come from the germline V gene. The CDR3 is 13 amino acids. Trimming removed 2 bases at V and 4 bases at J, with 8 bases between. The CDR3 spells CASSEQGTYGYTF. Here the CDR3 DNA reads TGTGCCAGCAGTGAACAGGGTACCTATGGCTACACCTTC.

This clonotype turned up a few times. V is TRBV29-1 and J is TRBJ2-2, with 11 bases that match TRBD2. V was pared by 6 bases and J by 1 base, with 7 bases of the junction left unmatched. In germline, CDR1 is SQVTM, CDR2 ANQGSEA. This CDR3 contains 16 residues. In nucleotides, the CDR3 is TGCAGCGTGGTACTAGCGGGAGTCGGGAACACCGGGGAGCTGTTTTTT. Residues: CSVVLAGVGNTGELFF.

The table lists this clonotype with many counts. This chain joins TRBV7-2 and TRBJ2-4; TRBD1 or TRBD2 may be the D gene (5 bases each). V was pared by 2 bases and J by 3 bases, with 14 bases between. Germline values: CDR1 SGHTA, CDR2 FQGNSA. The CDR3 totals 16 residues. CDR3 loop: CASSLMGTGRKNIQYF. As DNA, the CDR3 is TGTGCCAGCAGCTTAATGGGGACGGGGCGCAAAAACATTCAGTACTTC.